The entry that follows covers one T cell receptor beta chain sequence. Its antigen remains unknown. These data originate in a study of cytomegalovirus exposure and HLA in healthy donors. Study-wide points: Accurate HLA-A and HLA-B prediction from TCR beta sequences was reported for most subjects.

The PCR made use of 60 Vbeta and 13 Jbeta primers. The data were produced by immunoSEQ multiplex PCR, yet TCRdb's version contains in-frame clones alone and is incomplete. Among hundreds of thousands of clones, under 80% were seen once, and the ten largest hold roughly 2.4%. Germline V gene lookup returns CDR1 LNHNV and CDR2 YYDKDF (reference sequence). The CDR3 contains 18 residues. V was clipped by 0 bases and J by 0 bases; unmatched bases: 11. The chain recombines TRBV15 with TRBJ2-7; 7 nucleotides align to TRBD1. Sequenced material: PBMCs. The receptor's source is a female donor in good health and CMV-seronegative. Here the CDR3 reads CATSREGIGGQSSYEQYF. CDR3 DNA: TGTGCCACCAGCAGAGAGGGGATTGGGGGACAGAGCTCCTACGAGCAGTACTTC.